This T cell receptor (beta chain) was sequenced during a study of blood T cells in healthy people across ages. A second PCR, run for about 7 to 11 cycles, used a sample-barcoded 5' primer plus a J-beta primer mix. TCRdb ran MiXCR on the 5' RACE reads and lists one entry per CDR3 protein. The top ten hold 6.5% to 8.5% of the sample, which has about 1,800,000 distinct CDR3 sequences, 28% seen once. Study-wide results and caveats: Roughly linear age-related decline in beta diversity appeared, significant by age about 40.

A few counts support this clonotype. The target antigen is unknown. The sample consisted of blood. This clonotype was sampled from a woman in her twenties or thirties in good health.

This CDR3 reads CASSLGSLDTDTQYF. For the CDR3, the DNA is TGTGCCAGCAGTTTAGGATCCCTCGACACAGATACGCAGTATTTT. The chain is built from TRBV12-3 or TRBV12-4 and TRBJ2-3; no reliable D call. The CDR3 has 15 residues. Deletions cut 1 base from V and 2 bases from J, with 10 bases between.